What follows are 4 T cell receptor beta chains derived from one specimen sequenced in a study of blood T cell repertoires in COVID-19. Produced via immunoSEQ multiplex PCR; TCRdb's table is partial and in-frame only. Among tens of thousands of clones listed, more than 65% were seen once. Input material: peripheral blood. The receptors were gathered from a human donor in a cohort sampled during active COVID-19.

CDR3 sequence reads: CAISENQGEQETQYF. The CDR3 nucleotides are TGTGCCATCAGTGAGAACCAGGGCGAACAAGAGACCCAGTACTTC. J is TRBJ2-5 and V is TRBV10-3, with D possibly being TRBD1 (5 bases). V was pared by 2 bases and J by 2 bases, with 12 bases between. CDR1 is ENHRY, CDR2 SYGVKD, per germline. CDR3 length: 15 amino acids.

The chain links TRBV27 to TRBJ1-2, with 10 bases matching TRBD1. The junction had 1 base not matched to a gene; V was cut back by 2 bases and J by 4 bases. Per germline, CDR1 MNHEY and CDR2 SMNVEV (reference sequence). CDR3 length: 14 amino acids. CDR3 nucleotide sequence: TGTGCCAGCAGTTTAGACAGGGGGCTCTATGGCTACACCTTC. Protein product: CASSLDRGLYGYTF.

This chain uses TRBV10-3 with TRBJ1-1, with D maybe TRBD1 (6 bases). The CDR3 length is 14 residues. The V gene lost 4 bases and the J gene lost 5 bases, with 14 bases spanning the gap. The germline V gene has CDR1 ENHRY and CDR2 SYGVKD. The CDR3 loop reads CAISVDRYDTEAFF. CDR3 bases: TGTGCCATCAGTGTAGACAGGTACGATACTGAAGCTTTCTTT.

V and J are TRBV24-1 and TRBJ1-2, with 7 positions matching TRBD1. Trimming at V came to 4 bases and at J to 4 bases, leaving 2 bases not matched to a gene. CDR3 size: 13 residues. Germline CDR1 KGHDR, CDR2 SFDVKD. CDR3 coding DNA: TGTGCCACCAGTGAACAGGGGAGCTATGGCTACACCTTC. Its protein is CATSEQGSYGYTF.